This T cell receptor beta chain was recovered during a study of T cell repertoires in ileal Crohn's disease. The time point denotes: proximal margin of the surgical specimen (macroscopically non-inflamed). Clones were read by immunoSEQ multiplex PCR, and TCRdb kept only the in-frame ones, dropping some. The sample consists of 7,000 or so clones, roughly 78% of them appearing once. The germline gives CDR1 SGHNT, CDR2 YYREEE (reference sequence). V was trimmed by 4 bases and J by 5 bases, leaving 9 bases between them. CDR3 length equals 12 residues. This TCR was recovered from an adult with Crohn's disease. Sequencing used ileal tissue. The V call is TRBV5-4, the J call TRBJ2-5; D is undetermined. The CDR3, as DNA: TGTGCCAGCAGCCCAAGATCGGAGACCCAGTACTTC. It translates to CASSPRSETQYF. The entire variable domain, with the rest obtained from reference TRBV5-4 and TRBJ2-5, is as follows: ETGVTQSPTHLIKTRGQQVTLRCSSQSGHNTVSWYQQALGQGPQFIFQYYREEENGRGNFPPRFSGLQFPNYSSELNVNALELDDSALYLCASSPRSETQYFGPGTRLLVL.